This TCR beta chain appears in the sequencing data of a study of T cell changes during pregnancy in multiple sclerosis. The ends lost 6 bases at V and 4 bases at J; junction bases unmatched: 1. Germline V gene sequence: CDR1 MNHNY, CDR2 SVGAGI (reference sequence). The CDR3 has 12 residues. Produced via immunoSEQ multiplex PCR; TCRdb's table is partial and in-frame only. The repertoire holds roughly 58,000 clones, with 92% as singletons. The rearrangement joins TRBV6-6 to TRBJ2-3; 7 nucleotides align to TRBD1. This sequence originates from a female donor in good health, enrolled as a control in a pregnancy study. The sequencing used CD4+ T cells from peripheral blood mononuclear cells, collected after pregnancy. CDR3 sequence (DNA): TGTGCCAGCAGCGGGACAGCAGATACGCAGTATTTT. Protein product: CASSGTADTQYF.